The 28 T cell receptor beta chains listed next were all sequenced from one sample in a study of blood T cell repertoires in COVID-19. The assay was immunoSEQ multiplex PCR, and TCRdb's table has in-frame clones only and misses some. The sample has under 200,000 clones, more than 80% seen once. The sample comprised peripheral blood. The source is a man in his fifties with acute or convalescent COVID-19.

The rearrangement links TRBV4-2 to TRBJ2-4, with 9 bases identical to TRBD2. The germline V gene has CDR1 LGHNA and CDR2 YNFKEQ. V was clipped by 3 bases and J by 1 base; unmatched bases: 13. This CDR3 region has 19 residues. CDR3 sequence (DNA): TGTGCCAGCAGCCAGGGGATAGCGGGAGCGGGTGGCGCCAAAAACATTCAGTACTTC. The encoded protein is CASSQGIAGAGGAKNIQYF.

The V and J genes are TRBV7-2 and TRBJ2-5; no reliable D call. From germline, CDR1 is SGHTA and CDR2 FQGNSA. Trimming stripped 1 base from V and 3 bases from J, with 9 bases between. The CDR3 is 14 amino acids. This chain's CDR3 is CASSLVTVEETQYF. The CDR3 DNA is TGTGCCAGCAGCTTAGTCACAGTGGAAGAGACCCAGTACTTC.

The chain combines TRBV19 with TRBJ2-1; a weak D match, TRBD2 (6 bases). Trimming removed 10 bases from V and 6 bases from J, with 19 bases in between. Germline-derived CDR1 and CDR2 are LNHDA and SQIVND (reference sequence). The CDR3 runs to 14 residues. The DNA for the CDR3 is TGTGCCACCCGACTGGCGGGAAGCGGCAATGAGCAGTTCTTC. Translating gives CATRLAGSGNEQFF.

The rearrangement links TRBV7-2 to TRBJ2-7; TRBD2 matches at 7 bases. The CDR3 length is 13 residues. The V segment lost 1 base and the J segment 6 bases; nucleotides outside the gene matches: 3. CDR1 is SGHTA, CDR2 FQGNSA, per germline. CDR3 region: CASSLDREGEQYV. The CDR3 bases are TGTGCCAGCAGCTTAGATAGGGAGGGCGAGCAGTACGTC.

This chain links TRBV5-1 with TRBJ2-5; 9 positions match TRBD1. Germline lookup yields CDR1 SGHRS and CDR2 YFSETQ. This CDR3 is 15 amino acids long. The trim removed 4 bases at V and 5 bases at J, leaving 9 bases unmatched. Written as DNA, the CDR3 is TGCGCCAGCAGCAAAGGACAGGGGAGGACGGAGACCCAGTACTTC. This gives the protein CASSKGQGRTETQYF.

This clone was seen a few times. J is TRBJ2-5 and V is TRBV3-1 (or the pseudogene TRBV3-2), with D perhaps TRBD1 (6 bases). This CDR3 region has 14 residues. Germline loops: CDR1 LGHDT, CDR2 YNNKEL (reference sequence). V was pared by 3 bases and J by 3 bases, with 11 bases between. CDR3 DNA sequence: TGTGCCAGCAGCCATCCGGGACACAAAGAGACCCAGTACTTC. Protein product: CASSHPGHKETQYF.

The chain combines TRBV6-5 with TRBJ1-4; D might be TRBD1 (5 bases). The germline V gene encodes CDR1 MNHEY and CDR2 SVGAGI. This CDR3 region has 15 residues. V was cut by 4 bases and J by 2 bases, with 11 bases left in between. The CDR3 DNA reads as TGTGCCAGCAGTTTTGGGGCTACGACTAATGAAAAACTGTTTTTT. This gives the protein CASSFGATTNEKLFF.

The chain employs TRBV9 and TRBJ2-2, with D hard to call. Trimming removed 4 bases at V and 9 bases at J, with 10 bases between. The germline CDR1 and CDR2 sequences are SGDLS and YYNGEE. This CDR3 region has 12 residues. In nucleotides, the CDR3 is TGTGCCAGCAGCTCCAATGGCAGGGAGCTGTTTTTT. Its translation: CASSSNGRELFF.

The CDR3 DNA follows: TGTGCCAGCAGCTCGCCGGGCGAGCAGTACGTC. Its protein is CASSSPGEQYV. The V gene is TRBV5-6, the J gene TRBJ2-7; no firm D call. Deletions cut 3 bases from V and 6 bases from J, with 7 bases between. In germline, CDR1 is SGHDT, CDR2 YYEEEE. This CDR3 has 11 residues.

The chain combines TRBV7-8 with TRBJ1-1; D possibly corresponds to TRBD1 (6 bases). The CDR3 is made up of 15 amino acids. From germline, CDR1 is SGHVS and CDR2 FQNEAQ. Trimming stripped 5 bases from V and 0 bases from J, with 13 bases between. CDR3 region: CASSARDKVNTEAFF. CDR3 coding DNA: TGTGCCAGCAGCGCTCGGGACAAGGTGAACACTGAAGCTTTCTTT.

Written as DNA, the CDR3 is TGTGCCAGCAGCTCCGACAGGGGTGAGACCCAGTACTTC. Its translation is CASSSDRGETQYF. This sequence joins TRBV11-1 and TRBJ2-5, with TRBD1 matching over 8 bases. Unmatched junction bases numbered 3, after V lost 4 bases and J lost 5 bases. CDR1 SGHAT and CDR2 FQDESV come from the germline V gene (reference sequence). The CDR3 spans 13 residues. The variable domain in full, completed from reference TRBV11-1 and TRBJ2-5, reads EAEVAQSPRYKITEKSQAVAFWCDPISGHATLYWYRQILGQGPELLVQFQDESVVDDSQLPKDRFSAERLKGVDSTLKIQPAELGDSAMYLCASSSDRGETQYFGPGTRLLVL.

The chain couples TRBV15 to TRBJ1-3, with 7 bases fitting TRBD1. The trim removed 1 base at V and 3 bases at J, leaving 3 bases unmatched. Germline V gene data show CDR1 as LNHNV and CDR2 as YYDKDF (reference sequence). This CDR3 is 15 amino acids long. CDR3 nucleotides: TGTGCCACCAGCAGAGCAACAGGGGTTGGAAACACCATATATTTT. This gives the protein CATSRATGVGNTIYF. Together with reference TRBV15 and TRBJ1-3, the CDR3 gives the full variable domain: DAMVIQNPRYQVTQFGKPVTLSCSQTLNHNVMYWYQQKSSQAPKLLFHYYDKDFNNEADTPDNFQSRRPNTSFCFLDIRSPGLGDTAMYLCATSRATGVGNTIYFGEGSWLTVV.

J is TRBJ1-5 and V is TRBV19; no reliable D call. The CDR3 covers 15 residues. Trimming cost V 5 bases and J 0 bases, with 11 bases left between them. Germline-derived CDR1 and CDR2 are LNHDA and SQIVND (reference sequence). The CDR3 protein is CASSVSGNSNQPQHF. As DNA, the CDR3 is TGTGCCAGTAGTGTCTCGGGAAATAGCAATCAGCCCCAGCATTTT. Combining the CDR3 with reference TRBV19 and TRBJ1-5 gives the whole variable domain DGGITQSPKYLFRKEGQNVTLSCEQNLNHDAMYWYRQDPGQGLRLIYYSQIVNDFQKGDIAEGYSVSREKKESFPLTVTSAQKNPTAFYLCASSVSGNSNQPQHFGDGTRLSIL.

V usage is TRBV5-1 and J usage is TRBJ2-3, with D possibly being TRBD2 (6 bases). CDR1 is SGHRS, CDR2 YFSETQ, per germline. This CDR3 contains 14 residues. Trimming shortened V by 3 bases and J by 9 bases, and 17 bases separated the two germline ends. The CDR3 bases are TGCGCCAGCAGCTGGGATCCGGGAGAAACAACGCAGTATTTT. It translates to CASSWDPGETTQYF.

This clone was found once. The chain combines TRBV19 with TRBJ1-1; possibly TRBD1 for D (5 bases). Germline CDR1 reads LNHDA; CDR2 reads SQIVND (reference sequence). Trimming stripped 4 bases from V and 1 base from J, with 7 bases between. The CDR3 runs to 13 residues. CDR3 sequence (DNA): TGTGCCAGTAGTACCCAGGGGAACACTGAAGCTTTCTTT. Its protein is CASSTQGNTEAFF.

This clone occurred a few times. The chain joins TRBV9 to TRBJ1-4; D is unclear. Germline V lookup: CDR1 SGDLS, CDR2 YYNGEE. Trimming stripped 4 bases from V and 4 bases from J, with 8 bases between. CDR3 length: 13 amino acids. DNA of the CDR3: TGTGCCAGCAGCCAAGCGGGTAATGAAAAACTGTTTTTT. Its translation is CASSQAGNEKLFF.

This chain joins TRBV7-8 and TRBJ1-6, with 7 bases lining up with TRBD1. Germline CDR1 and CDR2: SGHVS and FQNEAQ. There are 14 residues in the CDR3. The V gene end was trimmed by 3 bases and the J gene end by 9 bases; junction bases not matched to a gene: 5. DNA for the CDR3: TGTGCCAGCAGCTTTCTGGCAGGGGGTTCACCCCTCCACTTT. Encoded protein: CASSFLAGGSPLHF.

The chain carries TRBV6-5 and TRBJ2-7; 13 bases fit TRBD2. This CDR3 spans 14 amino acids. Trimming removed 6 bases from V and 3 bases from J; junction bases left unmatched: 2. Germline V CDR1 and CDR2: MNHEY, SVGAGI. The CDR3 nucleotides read TGTGCCAGCAGAAGGACTAGCGGGAGCTACGAGCAGTACTTC. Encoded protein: CASRRTSGSYEQYF.

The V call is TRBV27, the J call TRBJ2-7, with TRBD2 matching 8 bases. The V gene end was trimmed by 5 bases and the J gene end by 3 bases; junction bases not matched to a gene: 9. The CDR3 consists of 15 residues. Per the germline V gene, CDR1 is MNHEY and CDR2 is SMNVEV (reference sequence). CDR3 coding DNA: TGTGCCAGCAGTCAAAGAGCGGGAGCTGGCTACGAGCAGTACTTC. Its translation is CASSQRAGAGYEQYF.

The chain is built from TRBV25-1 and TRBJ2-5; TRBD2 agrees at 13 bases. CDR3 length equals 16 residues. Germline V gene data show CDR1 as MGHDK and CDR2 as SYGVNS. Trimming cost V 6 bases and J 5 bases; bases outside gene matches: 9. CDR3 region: CASSLKGTSGTETQYF. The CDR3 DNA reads TGTGCCAGCAGCCTTAAGGGGACTAGCGGGACTGAGACCCAGTACTTC.

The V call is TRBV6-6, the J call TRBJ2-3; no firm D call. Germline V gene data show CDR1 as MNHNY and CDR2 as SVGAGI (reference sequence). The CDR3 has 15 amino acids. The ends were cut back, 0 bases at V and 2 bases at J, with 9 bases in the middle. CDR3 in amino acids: CASSYSNINTDTQYF. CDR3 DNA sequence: TGTGCCAGCAGTTACTCGAACATCAACACAGATACGCAGTATTTT.

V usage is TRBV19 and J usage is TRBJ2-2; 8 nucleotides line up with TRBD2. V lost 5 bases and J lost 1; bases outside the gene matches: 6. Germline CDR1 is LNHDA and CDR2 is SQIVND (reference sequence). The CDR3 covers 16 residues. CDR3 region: CASSVNSGKNTGELFF. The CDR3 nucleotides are TGTGCCAGTAGTGTTAATAGCGGGAAGAACACCGGGGAGCTGTTTTTT.

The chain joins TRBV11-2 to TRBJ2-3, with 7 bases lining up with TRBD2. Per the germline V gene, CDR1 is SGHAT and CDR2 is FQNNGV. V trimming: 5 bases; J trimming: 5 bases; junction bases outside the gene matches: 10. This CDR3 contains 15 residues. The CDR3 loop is CASSHSAGRVDTQYF. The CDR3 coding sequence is TGTGCCAGCAGCCATTCGGCGGGGAGGGTAGATACGCAGTATTTT. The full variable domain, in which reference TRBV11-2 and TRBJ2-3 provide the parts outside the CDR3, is EAGVAQSPRYKIIEKRQSVAFWCNPISGHATLYWYQQILGQGPKLLIQFQNNGVVDDSQLPKDRFSAERLKGVDSTLKIQPAKLEDSAVYLCASSHSAGRVDTQYFGPGTRLTVL.

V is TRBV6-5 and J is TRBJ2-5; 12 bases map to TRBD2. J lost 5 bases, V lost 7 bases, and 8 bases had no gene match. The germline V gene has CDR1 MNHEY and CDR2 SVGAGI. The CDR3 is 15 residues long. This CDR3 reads CASTLTSGSWETQYF. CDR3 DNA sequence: TGTGCCAGCACCCTGACTAGCGGGAGTTGGGAGACCCAGTACTTC.

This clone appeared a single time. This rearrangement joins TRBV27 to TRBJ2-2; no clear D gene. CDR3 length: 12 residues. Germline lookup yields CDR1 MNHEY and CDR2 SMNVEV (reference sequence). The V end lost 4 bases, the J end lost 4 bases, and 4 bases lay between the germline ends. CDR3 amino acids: CASSSFTGELFF. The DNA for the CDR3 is TGTGCCAGCAGTTCTTTCACCGGGGAGCTGTTTTTT.

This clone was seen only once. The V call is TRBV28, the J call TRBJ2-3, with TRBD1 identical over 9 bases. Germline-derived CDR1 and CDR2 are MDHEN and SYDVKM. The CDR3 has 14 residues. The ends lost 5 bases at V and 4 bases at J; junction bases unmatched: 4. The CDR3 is CASSPQGASDTQYF. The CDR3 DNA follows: TGTGCCAGCAGTCCACAGGGGGCCTCAGATACGCAGTATTTT.

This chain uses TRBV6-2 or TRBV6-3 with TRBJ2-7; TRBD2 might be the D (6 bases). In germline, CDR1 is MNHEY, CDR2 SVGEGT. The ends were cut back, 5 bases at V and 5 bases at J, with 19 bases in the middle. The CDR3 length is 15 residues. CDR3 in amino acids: CASSAPFGGEDEQYV. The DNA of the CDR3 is TGTGCCAGCAGTGCCCCCTTTGGCGGGGAGGACGAGCAGTACGTC.

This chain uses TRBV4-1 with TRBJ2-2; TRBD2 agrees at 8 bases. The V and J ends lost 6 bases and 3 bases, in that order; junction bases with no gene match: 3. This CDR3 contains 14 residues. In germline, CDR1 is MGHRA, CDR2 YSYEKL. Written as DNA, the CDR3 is TGCGCCAGCAGACTAGCGGAACACACCGGGGAGCTGTTTTTT. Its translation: CASRLAEHTGELFF.